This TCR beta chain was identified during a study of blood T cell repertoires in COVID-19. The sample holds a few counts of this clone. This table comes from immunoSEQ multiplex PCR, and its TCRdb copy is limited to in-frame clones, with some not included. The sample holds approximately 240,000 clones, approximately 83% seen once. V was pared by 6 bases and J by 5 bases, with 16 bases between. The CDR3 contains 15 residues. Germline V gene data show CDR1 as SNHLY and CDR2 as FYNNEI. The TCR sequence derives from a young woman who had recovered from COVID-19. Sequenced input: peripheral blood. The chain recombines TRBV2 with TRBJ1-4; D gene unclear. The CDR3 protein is CASRRTGSRNEKLFF. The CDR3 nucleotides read TGTGCCAGCAGACGTACCGGGAGCAGAAATGAAAAACTGTTTTTT.